This passage covers 19 T cell receptor beta chains from one sample sequenced in a study of response to subunit inactivated influenza vaccine. From the RT-PCR reads, TCRdb called clonotypes with MiXCR, one entry per CDR3 protein. The sample has 550,000 to 800,000 distinct CDR3 sequences, 11% to 15% seen once. The source was PBMCs from blood, collected roughly 2 weeks before vaccination. The receptors originated from a man aged 45-65 years who received an inactivated influenza vaccine.

This clonotype was seen at least ten times. The chain uses TRBV29-1 and TRBJ2-5; D unresolved. Germline loops: CDR1 SQVTM, CDR2 ANQGSEA. V was clipped by 5 bases and J by 10 bases, with 17 bases between them. The CDR3 extends over 12 amino acids. In DNA form, the CDR3 reads TGCAGCGTTCTCAACGGAGCTTTGGTCCAGTACTTC. It encodes CSVLNGALVQYF.

The V and J genes are TRBV21-1 and TRBJ2-2. TRBV21-1 is given as a pseudogene. The CDR3 runs 15 residues. CDR3 region: CASSNRHSNTGELFF. The CDR3 DNA reads as TGTGCCAGCAGCAACCGACATTCTAACACCGGGGAGCTGTTTTTT.

J is TRBJ2-6 and V is TRBV27; perhaps TRBD1 as D (5 bases). V was pared by 1 base and J by 2 bases, with 12 bases between. This CDR3 is 17 amino acids long. CDR1 is MNHEY, CDR2 SMNVEV, per germline (reference sequence). The CDR3 region has the DNA TGTGCCAGCAGTTTATGGTCCCCAGGGCCTGGGGCCAACGTCCTGACTTTC. As protein: CASSLWSPGPGANVLTF. The full variable domain, its missing parts supplied by reference TRBV27 and TRBJ2-6, is EAQVTQNPRYLITVTGKKLTVTCSQNMNHEYMSWYRQDPGLGLRQIYYSMNVEVTDKGDVPEGYKVSRKEKRNFPLILESPSPNQTSLYFCASSLWSPGPGANVLTFGAGSRLTVL.

V gene TRBV28 combines with J gene TRBJ1-5, with 9 bases matching TRBD1. This CDR3 has 17 residues. Germline V lookup: CDR1 MDHEN, CDR2 SYDVKM. The V gene end was trimmed by 2 bases and the J gene end by 4 bases; junction bases not matched to a gene: 9. This CDR3 reads CASSLGVIQGANQPQHF. The CDR3 DNA reads as TGTGCCAGCAGTTTAGGAGTGATACAGGGGGCGAATCAGCCCCAGCATTTT.

This clonotype was seen a handful of times. The V call is TRBV3-1, the J call TRBJ2-4, with D tentatively TRBD2 (6 bases). CDR1 and CDR2 from the germline V gene are LGHDT and YNNKEL (reference sequence). V was trimmed by 0 bases and J by 0 bases, leaving 15 bases between them. This CDR3 region has 18 residues. CDR3 residues: CASSQEYRDWGAKNIQYF. The CDR3 DNA reads as TGTGCCAGCAGCCAAGAGTACCGGGACTGGGGAGCCAAAAACATTCAGTACTTC.

This chain connects TRBV4-3 to TRBJ1-5, with D perhaps matching TRBD1 (5 bases). CDR3 size: 13 residues. Germline CDR1 and CDR2: LGHNA and YSLEER. Trimming took off 1 base at V and 7 bases at J, with 8 bases between the two ends. The CDR3 bases are TGCGCCAGCAGCCAAGTAGAGGGGCAGCCCCAGCATTTT. Its protein is CASSQVEGQPQHF.

In this sample, this clonotype turned up a few times. The chain employs TRBV6-1 and TRBJ2-7, with 8 bases matching TRBD1. The CDR3 contains 14 residues. V gave up 7 bases and J gave up 4 bases; unmatched junction bases: 9. The V gene's germline CDR1 is MNHNS and CDR2 SASEGT. Here the CDR3 reads CASTQWQGAYEQYF. The CDR3 bases are TGTGCCAGCACCCAGTGGCAGGGGGCTTACGAGCAGTACTTC.

A few counts support this clonotype. The V call is TRBV11-2, the J call TRBJ2-1, with unresolved D. The CDR3 loop spans 13 amino acids. The V and J ends lost 4 bases and 6 bases respectively, with 10 bases between them. CDR1 is SGHAT, CDR2 FQNNGV, per germline. The DNA of the CDR3 is TGTGCCAGCAGCTCCTCAACCGGCAATGAGCAGTTCTTC. This codes for CASSSSTGNEQFF.

This clonotype was picked up a small number of times. This chain connects TRBV20-1 to TRBJ1-6, with D uncertain. V lost 1 base and J lost 7, with 8 bases in between. From germline, CDR1 is DFQATT and CDR2 SNEGSKA (reference sequence). This CDR3 region has 13 residues. In DNA form, the CDR3 reads TGCAGTGCTAGAGTTACGGTGAATTCACCCCTCCACTTT. It translates to CSARVTVNSPLHF.

The sample holds a few counts of this clonotype. V is TRBV7-2 and J is TRBJ1-6, with D possibly TRBD1 on 6 matching bases. The germline CDR1 and CDR2 sequences are SGHTA and FQGNSA. With 4 bases removed from V and 7 bases from J, the gap between germline ends came to 14 bases. This CDR3 has 15 amino acids. CDR3 DNA sequence: TGTGCCAGCAGCTCGGCCGGGACAAGAAATTCACCCCTCCACTTT. Encoded protein: CASSSAGTRNSPLHF.

This clonotype came up many times. The V call is TRBV4-2, the J call TRBJ2-1; no definite D call. V lost 3 bases to trimming and J lost 5 bases, with 2 bases between them. The CDR3 covers 11 residues. Per germline, CDR1 LGHNA and CDR2 YNFKEQ. The CDR3 loop is CASSQHNEQFF. DNA of the CDR3: TGTGCCAGCAGCCAGCACAATGAGCAGTTCTTC.

CDR3 bases: TGTGCCAGCAGCCCACGGGAGGGATCCTCATACAATGAGCAGTTCTTC. This encodes CASSPREGSSYNEQFF. The chain couples TRBV11-3 to TRBJ2-1, with 8 bases lining up with TRBD2. The junction had 10 bases not matched to a gene; V was cut back by 5 bases and J by 4 bases. The CDR3 runs 16 residues. CDR1 and CDR2 from the germline V gene are SGHNT and YENEEA.

The table lists this clonotype with a few counts. The V gene is TRBV29-1, the J gene TRBJ2-1, with 9 bases fitting TRBD1. This CDR3 is 15 amino acids long. After removal of 7 bases from V and 7 bases from J, the junction contained 14 bases not matched to a gene. Germline V gene data show CDR1 as SQVTM and CDR2 as ANQGSEA. CDR3 in DNA: TGCAGCGCCCCAACCGGGACAGGGTTACCGAATGAGCAGTTCTTC. Its translation: CSAPTGTGLPNEQFF.

Many counts were recorded for this clonotype. The chain has TRBV28 and TRBJ2-7, with TRBD1 matching 7 bases. The V segment lost 5 bases and the J segment 3 bases; nucleotides outside the gene matches: 1. The V gene's germline CDR1 is MDHEN and CDR2 SYDVKM. This CDR3 is built from 12 residues. CDR3 sequence (DNA): TGTGCCAGCAGTGACAGGGTCTACGAGCAGTACTTC. Its protein product is CASSDRVYEQYF. The full variable domain, completed using reference TRBV28 and TRBJ2-7, is DVKVTQSSRYLVKRTGEKVFLECVQDMDHENMFWYRQDPGLGLRLIYFSYDVKMKEKGDIPEGYSVSREKKERFSLILESASTNQTSMYLCASSDRVYEQYFGPGTRLTVT.

J is TRBJ1-5 and V is TRBV12-3 or TRBV12-4; 12 bases fit TRBD1. The CDR3 sequence is 15 residues long. After removal of 1 base from V and 9 bases from J, the junction contained 4 bases not matched to a gene. The CDR3 region is CASSLEGTGGSPQHF. The DNA for the CDR3 is TGTGCCAGCAGTTTAGAGGGGACAGGGGGCTCGCCCCAGCATTTT.

This clonotype has just a few counts. The chain recombines TRBV6-5 with TRBJ2-7, with D tentatively TRBD2 (6 bases). The V gene lost 2 bases and the J gene lost 4 bases, with 15 bases spanning the gap. CDR3 length equals 15 residues. CDR1 is MNHEY, CDR2 SVGAGI, per germline. CDR3 sequence reads: CASSYRTGGFYEQYF. The CDR3 DNA follows: TGTGCCAGCAGTTACCGGACCGGGGGATTTTACGAGCAGTACTTC.

This clonotype was recorded a few times. CDR3 protein: CASSLGRTGISNQPQHF. CDR3 in DNA: TGTGCCAGCAGCTTGGGAAGGACAGGGATTAGCAATCAGCCCCAGCATTTT. The chain combines TRBV7-2 with TRBJ1-5; TRBD1 matches 8 bases. The V and J ends lost 3 bases and 0 bases, in that order; junction bases with no gene match: 7. The CDR3 contains 17 residues. Germline lookup yields CDR1 SGHTA and CDR2 FQGNSA.

The V and J genes are TRBV19 and TRBJ2-1; D remains unclear. Germline values: CDR1 LNHDA, CDR2 SQIVND (reference sequence). The CDR3 length is 16 residues. Trimming cost V 4 bases and J 7 bases, with 20 bases left between them. CDR3 nucleotides: TGTGCCAGTAGTACCACTTCAGGAAGCCTAATAAATGAGCAGTTCTTC. It is translated as CASSTTSGSLINEQFF.

Regarding this clonotype: At one boundary the junction diverges from the germline segment, which might be a read error. The chain's CDR3 is CATSGDSHGLGNTEAFF. The CDR3 nucleotides read TGTGCCACCAGCGGAGACTCGCATGGGCTTGGGAACACTGAAGCTTTCTTT. The chain uses TRBV15 and TRBJ1-1; D unresolved. CDR1 LNHNV and CDR2 YYDKDF come from the germline V gene (reference sequence). The CDR3 extends over 17 amino acids.